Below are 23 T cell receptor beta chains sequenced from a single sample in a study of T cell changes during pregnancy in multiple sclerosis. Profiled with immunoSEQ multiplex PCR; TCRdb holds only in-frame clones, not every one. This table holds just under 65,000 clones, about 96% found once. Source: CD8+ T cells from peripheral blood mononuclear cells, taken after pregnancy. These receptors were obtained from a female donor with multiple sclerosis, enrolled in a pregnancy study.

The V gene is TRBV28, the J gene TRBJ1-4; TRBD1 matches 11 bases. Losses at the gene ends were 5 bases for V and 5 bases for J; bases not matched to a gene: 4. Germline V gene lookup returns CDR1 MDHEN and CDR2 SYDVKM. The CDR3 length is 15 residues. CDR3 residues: CASSLWDRGNEKLFF. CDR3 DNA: TGTGCCAGCAGTCTGTGGGACAGGGGGAATGAAAAACTGTTTTTT.

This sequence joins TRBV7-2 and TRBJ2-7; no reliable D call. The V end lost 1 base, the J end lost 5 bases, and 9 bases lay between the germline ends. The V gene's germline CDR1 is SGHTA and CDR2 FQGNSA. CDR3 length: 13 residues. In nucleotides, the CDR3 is TGTGCCAGCAGCTTAGGGGCCCCGGACGAGCAGTACTTC. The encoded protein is CASSLGAPDEQYF.

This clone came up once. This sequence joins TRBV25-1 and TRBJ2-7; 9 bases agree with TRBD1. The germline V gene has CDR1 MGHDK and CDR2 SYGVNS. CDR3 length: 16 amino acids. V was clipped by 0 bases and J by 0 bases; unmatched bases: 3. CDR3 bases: TGTGCCAGCAGTGAATACGGACAGGGGCACTCCTACGAGCAGTACTTC. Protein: CASSEYGQGHSYEQYF.

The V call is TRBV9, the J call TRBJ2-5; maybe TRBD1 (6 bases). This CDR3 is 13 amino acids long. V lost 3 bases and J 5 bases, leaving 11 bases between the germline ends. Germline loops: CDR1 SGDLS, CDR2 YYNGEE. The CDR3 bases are TGTGCCAGCAGCGGCAGGGGTTCGGAGACCCAGTACTTC. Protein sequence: CASSGRGSETQYF.

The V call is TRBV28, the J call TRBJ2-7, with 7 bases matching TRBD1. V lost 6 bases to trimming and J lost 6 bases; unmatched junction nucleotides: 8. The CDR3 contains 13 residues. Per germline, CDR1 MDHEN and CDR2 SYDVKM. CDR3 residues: CASSFRPGGEQYF. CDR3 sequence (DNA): TGTGCCAGCAGCTTCAGACCAGGGGGCGAGCAGTACTTC.

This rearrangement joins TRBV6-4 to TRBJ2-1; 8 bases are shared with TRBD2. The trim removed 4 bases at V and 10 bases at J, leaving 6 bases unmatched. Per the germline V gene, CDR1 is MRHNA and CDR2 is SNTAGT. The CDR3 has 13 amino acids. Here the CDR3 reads CASSAGGGREQFF. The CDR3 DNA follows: TGTGCCAGCAGTGCCGGGGGGGGGCGAGAGCAGTTCTTC.

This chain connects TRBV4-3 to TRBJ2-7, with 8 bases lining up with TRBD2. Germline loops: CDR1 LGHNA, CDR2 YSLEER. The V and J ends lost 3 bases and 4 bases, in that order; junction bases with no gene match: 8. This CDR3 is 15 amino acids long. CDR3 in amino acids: CASSHQLAEGYEQYF. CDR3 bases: TGCGCCAGCAGCCATCAACTAGCGGAAGGTTACGAGCAGTACTTC.

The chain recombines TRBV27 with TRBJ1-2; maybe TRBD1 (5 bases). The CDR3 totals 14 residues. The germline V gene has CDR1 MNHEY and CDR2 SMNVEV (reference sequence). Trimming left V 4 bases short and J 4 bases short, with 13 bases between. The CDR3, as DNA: TGTGCCAGCAGTTATGGGGTAGGGGCCTATGGCTACACCTTC. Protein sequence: CASSYGVGAYGYTF.

The CDR3 spells CASSSPGTGVDEQFF. CDR3 sequence (DNA): TGTGCCAGCAGCTCACCAGGGACAGGAGTTGATGAGCAGTTCTTC. The V gene is TRBV7-9, the J gene TRBJ2-1, with 8 bases matching TRBD1. V lost 4 bases, J lost 8 bases, and 10 bases stayed unmatched. The CDR3 is 15 residues long. CDR1 is SEHNR and CDR2 is FQNEAQ in the germline V gene (reference sequence).

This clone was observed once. The CDR3 DNA is TGTGCCAGTAGCTTGACAGGGGGCTCCTACGAGCAGTACTTC. Translating gives CASSLTGGSYEQYF. The J gene is TRBJ2-7, the V gene TRBV19, with TRBD1 matching 9 bases. The CDR3 contains 14 residues. The J segment lost 0 bases and the V segment lost 6 bases, leaving 3 bases of the junction unmatched. CDR1 LNHDA and CDR2 SQIVND come from the germline V gene (reference sequence). The full variable domain, rest sourced from reference TRBV19 and TRBJ2-7, is DGGITQSPKYLFRKEGQNVTLSCEQNLNHDAMYWYRQDPGQGLRLIYYSQIVNDFQKGDIAEGYSVSREKKESFPLTVTSAQKNPTAFYLCASSLTGGSYEQYFGPGTRLTVT.

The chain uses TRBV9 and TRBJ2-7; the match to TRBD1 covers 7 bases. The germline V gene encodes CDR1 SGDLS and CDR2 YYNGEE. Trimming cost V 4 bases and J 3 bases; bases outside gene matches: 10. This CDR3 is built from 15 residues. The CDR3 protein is CASSLPRDSCYEQYF. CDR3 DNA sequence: TGTGCCAGCAGCCTCCCCCGGGACAGTTGCTACGAGCAGTACTTC.

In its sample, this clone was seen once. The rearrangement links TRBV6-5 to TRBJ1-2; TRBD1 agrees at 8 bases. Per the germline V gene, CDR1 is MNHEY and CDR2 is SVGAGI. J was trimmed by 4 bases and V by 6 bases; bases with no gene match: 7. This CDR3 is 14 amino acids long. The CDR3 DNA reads TGTGCCAGCAGCCCGGGACAGGCCTCCTATGGCTACACCTTC. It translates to CASSPGQASYGYTF.

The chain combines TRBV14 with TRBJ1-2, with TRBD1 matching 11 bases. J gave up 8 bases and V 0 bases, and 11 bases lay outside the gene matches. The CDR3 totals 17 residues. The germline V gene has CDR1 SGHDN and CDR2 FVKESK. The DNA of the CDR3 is TGTGCCAGCAGCCAAGATAGGACAGGGGGCTACCCGATCGGCTACACCTTC. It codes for CASSQDRTGGYPIGYTF.

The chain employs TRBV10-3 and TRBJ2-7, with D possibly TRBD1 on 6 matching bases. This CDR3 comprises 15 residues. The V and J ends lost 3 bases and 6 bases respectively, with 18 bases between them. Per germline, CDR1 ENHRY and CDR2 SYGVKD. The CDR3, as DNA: TGTGCCATCAGTGAACAACAGGGTTTCAGTCCCGAGCAGTACTTC. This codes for CAISEQQGFSPEQYF.

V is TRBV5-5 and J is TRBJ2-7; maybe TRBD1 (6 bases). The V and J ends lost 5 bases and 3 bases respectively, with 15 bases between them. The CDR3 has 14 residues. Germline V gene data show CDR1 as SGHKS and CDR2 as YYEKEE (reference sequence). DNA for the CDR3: TGTGCCAGCAGTCTCGGACAGAGAGACTACGAGCAGTACTTC. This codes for CASSLGQRDYEQYF. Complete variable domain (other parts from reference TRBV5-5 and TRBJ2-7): DAGVTQSPTHLIKTRGQQVTLRCSPISGHKSVSWYQQVLGQGPQFIFQYYEKEERGRGNFPDRFSARQFPNYSSELNVNALLLGDSALYLCASSLGQRDYEQYFGPGTRLTVT.

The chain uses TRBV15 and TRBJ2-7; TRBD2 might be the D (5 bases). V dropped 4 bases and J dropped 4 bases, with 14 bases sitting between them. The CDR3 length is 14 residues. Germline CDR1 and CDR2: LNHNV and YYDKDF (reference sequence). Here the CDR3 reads CATSTEGSVYEQYF. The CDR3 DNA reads TGTGCCACCAGCACTGAGGGTTCCGTGTACGAGCAGTACTTC. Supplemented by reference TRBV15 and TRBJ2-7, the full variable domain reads DAMVIQNPRYQVTQFGKPVTLSCSQTLNHNVMYWYQQKSSQAPKLLFHYYDKDFNNEADTPDNFQSRRPNTSFCFLDIRSPGLGDTAMYLCATSTEGSVYEQYFGPGTRLTVT.

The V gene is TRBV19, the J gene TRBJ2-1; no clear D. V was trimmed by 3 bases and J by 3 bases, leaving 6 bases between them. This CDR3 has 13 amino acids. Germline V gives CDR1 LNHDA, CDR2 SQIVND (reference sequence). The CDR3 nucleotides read TGTGCCAGTAGTATTCGACACTACAATGAGCAGTTCTTC. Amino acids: CASSIRHYNEQFF.

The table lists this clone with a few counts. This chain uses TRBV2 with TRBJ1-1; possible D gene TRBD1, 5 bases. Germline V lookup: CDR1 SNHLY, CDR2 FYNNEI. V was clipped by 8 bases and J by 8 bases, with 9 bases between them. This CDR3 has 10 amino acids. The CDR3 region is CASGTTEAFF. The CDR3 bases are TGTGCCAGCGGGACTACCGAAGCTTTCTTT.

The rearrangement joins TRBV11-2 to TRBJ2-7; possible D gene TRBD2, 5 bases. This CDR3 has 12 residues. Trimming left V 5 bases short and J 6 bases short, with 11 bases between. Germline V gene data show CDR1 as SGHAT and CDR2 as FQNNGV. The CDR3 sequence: CASSLSGFEQYF. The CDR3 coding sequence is TGTGCCAGCAGCCTCTCGGGGTTCGAGCAGTACTTC.

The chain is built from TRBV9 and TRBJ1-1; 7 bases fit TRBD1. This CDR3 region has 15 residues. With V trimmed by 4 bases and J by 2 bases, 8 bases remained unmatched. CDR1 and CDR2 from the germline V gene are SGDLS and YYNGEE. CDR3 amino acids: CASSPYRTGNTEAFF. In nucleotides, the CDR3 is TGTGCCAGCAGCCCTTATAGGACAGGAAACACTGAAGCTTTCTTT. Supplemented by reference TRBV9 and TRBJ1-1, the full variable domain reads DSGVTQTPKHLITATGQRVTLRCSPRSGDLSVYWYQQSLDQGLQFLIQYYNGEERAKGNILERFSAQQFPDLHSELNLSSLELGDSALYFCASSPYRTGNTEAFFGQGTRLTVV.

CDR3: CASSSEWTLGDEQYF. DNA of the CDR3: TGTGCCAGCAGTTCGGAGTGGACACTTGGGGACGAGCAGTACTTC. The chain links TRBV28 to TRBJ2-7, with TRBD1 as a possible D gene (5 bases). This CDR3 is built from 15 residues. With 4 bases removed from V and 5 bases from J, the gap between germline ends came to 18 bases. The V gene's germline CDR1 is MDHEN and CDR2 SYDVKM.

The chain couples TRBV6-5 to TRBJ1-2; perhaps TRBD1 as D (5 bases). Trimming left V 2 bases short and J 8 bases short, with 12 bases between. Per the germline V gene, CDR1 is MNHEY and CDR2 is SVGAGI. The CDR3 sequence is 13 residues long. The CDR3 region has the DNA TGTGCCAGCAGTTACGGCAGGGCTCGGGGCTACACCTTC. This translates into CASSYGRARGYTF.

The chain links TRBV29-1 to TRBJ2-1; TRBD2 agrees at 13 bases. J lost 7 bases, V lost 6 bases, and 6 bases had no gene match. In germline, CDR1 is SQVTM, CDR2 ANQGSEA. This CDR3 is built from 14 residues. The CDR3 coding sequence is TGCAGCGTACTTGGGACTAGCGGGATAAATGAGCAGTTCTTC. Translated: CSVLGTSGINEQFF.